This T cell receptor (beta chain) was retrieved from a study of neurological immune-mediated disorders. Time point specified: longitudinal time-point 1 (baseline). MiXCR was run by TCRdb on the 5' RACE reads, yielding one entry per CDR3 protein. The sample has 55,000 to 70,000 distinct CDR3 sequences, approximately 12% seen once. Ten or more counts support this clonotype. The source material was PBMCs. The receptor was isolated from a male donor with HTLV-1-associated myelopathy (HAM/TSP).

CDR3 amino acids: CASSRDNYGYTF. Written as DNA, the CDR3 is TGTGCCAGCAGCAGGGATAACTATGGCTACACCTTC. The J gene is TRBJ1-2, the V gene TRBV27; the D gene is possibly TRBD1 (5 bases). In germline, CDR1 is MNHEY, CDR2 SMNVEV (reference sequence). V was cut by 6 bases and J by 1 base, with 6 bases left in between. This CDR3 contains 12 residues.